This TCR beta chain was retrieved from a study of OX40 agonist ivuxolimab in advanced cancers. As for the study more broadly: Ivuxolimab was an agonistic, fully human IgG2 monoclonal antibody directed against OX40 (CD134), a costimulatory receptor. The point of sequencing TCRbeta in the periphery was to test whether ivuxolimab changed TCR sequence diversity and drove clonal T-cell expansion. Prior anti-PD-1, anti-PD-L1 or anti-CTLA-4 therapy was permitted, and approximately 40% of dose-escalation patients had received checkpoint inhibitors. The paper reports the monotherapy dose-escalation portion (N ≈ 52 patients) of the phase I ivuxolimab trial. Partial responses occurred in three dose-escalation patients, of whom one had hepatocellular carcinoma and two had cutaneous melanoma. The dose-escalation cohort was 82.7% male with a mean age of approximately 60 years, ranging from about 23 to 85. Intravenous ivuxolimab was administered to patients every 2 weeks at six dose levels: 0.01, 0.1, 0.3, 1.5, 3 and 10 mg/kg. Of the 50 to 55 patients in dose escalation, 19 had hepatocellular carcinoma, roughly 15 had melanoma, 9 had renal cell carcinoma and 9 had head and neck cancer.

Study-wide conclusions, independent of this receptor: In partial responders in the 0.1-3.0 mg/kg groups, normalized peripheral clonal expansion was found to be among the lowest, especially among CD8+ T cells. The antigen specificity of the peripheral T cells that underwent clonal expansion was not determined. Low levels of normalized T-cell clonal expansion were also shown by some nonresponding patients. After ivuxolimab, CD8+ T cells had more expanded clones than CD4+ T cells on average. At doses from 0.1 to 3.0 mg/kg, clonal expansion was seen in both CD4+ and CD8+ blood T cells between baseline and week 6.

To sequence the TCRbeta CDR3 region, genomic DNA was isolated from the sorted cells. TCRbeta CDR3 regions were sequenced using the immunoSEQ Assay. TCRdb stores this immuneACCESS table with in-frame sequences only. Part of the clones is absent; in the studies checked, under half of the shortfall reflects unresolved V genes, and no reason is known for the rest. The sample table shows approximately 74,000 clones, and 90% are seen once. The ten most abundant clones make up around 2% of the sample. Regarding this clone: Its binding antigen is unknown. There are no base qualities to consult, and no much larger clone falls within one base.

The germline V gene (reference sequence) provides CDR1 MNHNY and CDR2 SVGAGI. Unmatched junction bases come to 9, with V trimmed by 6 bases and J by 5 bases. Measured from the cysteine to the phenylalanine, the CDR3 is 15 residues long. The read is trimmed to its CDR3 DNA, 45 bases read in frame from base 1. The trial excluded patients who had a history of autoimmune disease or who were on systemic immunosuppression. Peripheral blood for TCR sequencing was collected from all dose cohorts at baseline, on cycle 4 day 1, and on cycle 7 day 1. Samples came from an open-label, multicenter, first-in-human phase I dose-escalation trial of ivuxolimab. Adults with locally advanced or metastatic melanoma, renal cell, hepatocellular, or head and neck squamous cell carcinoma were enrolled in the trial. Before TCR sequencing, CD4+ and CD8+ T cells were separately sorted from peripheral blood.

Here the sequenced sample was CD4+ or CD8+ T cells sorted from blood, taken in a trial of the OX40 agonist ivuxolimab. This TCR came from an adult with an advanced solid tumor such as melanoma, head and neck, liver or kidney cancer. The rearrangement combines TRBV6-6 with TRBJ2-5; a stretch of 10 junction bases matches TRBD1. The CDR3 protein sequence reads: CASSRQGAPSETQYF. The DNA sequence follows: TGTGCCAGCAGCAGACAGGGGGCGCCAAGTGAGACCCAGTACTTC.